The rows below give T cell receptor beta chains drawn from one sample of a study of T cell responses to AZD1222 COVID-19 vaccine. The assay was immunoSEQ multiplex PCR, and TCRdb's table has in-frame clones only and misses some. The profile shows about 100,000 clones, around 87% of them singletons. The source was peripheral blood, collected on day 0 of MenACWY control vaccination. Every receptor here comes from an adult in good health. CDR3s include the opening cysteine and the closing phenylalanine or tryptophan. The D gene is left open where the match is weak. Clone size is not always given. Where it is, it says once, few, many or a class for expanded clones.

>TRBV5-1|.|TRBJ1-1|TRBD1
TGCGCCAGCAGCTTCGGGACAGGGAACACTGAAGCTTTCTTT
CASSFGTGNTEAFF
>TRBV7-7|.|TRBJ2-3|.
TGTGCTAGCAGCTTAGAGGTGGGCTTGACGCAGTATTTT
CASSLEVGLTQYF
>TRBV15|medium-sized|TRBJ2-7|TRBD2
TGTGCCACCAGCAGAGGGGTAGCGGGAGTGGGTGAGCAGTACTTC
CATSRGVAGVGEQYF
>TRBV24-1|once|TRBJ1-1|.
TGTGCCACCAGTGACCAAAGCGCAGGCATAAAATGTGGGAACACTGAAGCTTTCTTT
CATSDQSAGIKCGNTEAFF
>TRBV19|.|TRBJ2-7|.
TGTGCCAGTAGTAGGACTGTGAGCTCCTACGAGCAGTACTTC
CASSRTVSSYEQYF
>TRBV3-1/TRBV3-2|.|TRBJ1-3|.
TGTGCCAGCAGCCAAGATGGGGGGGCTGGAAACACCATATATTTT
CASSQDGGAGNTIYF
>TRBV7-2|.|TRBJ2-1|.
TGTGCCAGCAAACCAACGGGGGCCCACAATGAGCAGTTCTTC
CASKPTGAHNEQFF
>TRBV6-5|.|TRBJ1-4|.
TGTGCCAGCGGGCGCGGAGGGGTGGGGGATGAAAAACTGTTTTTT
CASGRGGVGDEKLFF
>TRBV5-5|.|TRBJ2-7|TRBD2
TGTGCCAGCAGCCTAGCGGGGGACAGCTACGAGCAGTACTTC
CASSLAGDSYEQYF
>TRBV29-1|.|TRBJ1-2|.
TGCAGCGTCGGGTTTACGGCAGCAGCTTATGGCTACACCTTC
CSVGFTAAAYGYTF
>TRBV7-9|.|TRBJ1-2|TRBD1
TGTGCCAGCAGCTACGGACAGGTGATATATGGCTACACCTTC
CASSYGQVIYGYTF
>TRBV28|.|TRBJ1-3|TRBD1
TGTGCCAGCATCAACCCCGGGACAGCTGGAAACACCATATATTTT
CASINPGTAGNTIYF
>TRBV3-1/TRBV3-2|.|TRBJ1-1|TRBD1
TGTGCCAGCAGCCCGCTGACAGGGACACTAAGGATACCGAACACTGAAGCTTTCTTT
CASSPLTGTLRIPNTEAFF
>TRBV12-3/TRBV12-4|.|TRBJ1-1|.
TGTGCCAGCAGTTTAGGCCCTACAGCGGAAGCTTTCTTT
CASSLGPTAEAFF
>TRBV2|few|TRBJ1-2|.
TGTGCCAGCAGTTACCGGACAGCTAACTATGGCTACACCTTC
CASSYRTANYGYTF
>TRBV2|.|TRBJ2-7|.
TGTGCCAGCCGTGGGGCGGCCTACGAGCAGTACTTC
CASRGAAYEQYF
>TRBV5-5|few|TRBJ1-3|.
TGTGCCAGCAGCTTTCCAGGGAGCTCTGGAAACACCATATATTTT
CASSFPGSSGNTIYF
>TRBV6-5|.|TRBJ2-5|.
TGTGCCAGCAGTTACTCGAGCCAAGAGACCCAGTACTTC
CASSYSSQETQYF
>TRBV30|few|TRBJ2-3|.
TGTGCCTGGAGTGTAATAGTACCCACAGATACGCAGTATTTT
CAWSVIVPTDTQYF
>TRBV5-8|once|TRBJ1-5|.
TGTGCCAGCAGCCCGGGGAGCAATCAGCCCCAGCATTTT
CASSPGSNQPQHF
>TRBV2|.|TRBJ2-1|TRBD2
TGTGCCAGCAGGCTAGCGGGAGAGACCTACAATGAGCAGTTCTTC
CASRLAGETYNEQFF
>TRBV10-2|few|TRBJ2-7|TRBD2
TGCGCCAGCAGTGGGGTCACTAGCGGGAGATACGAGCAGTACTTC
CASSGVTSGRYEQYF
>TRBV19|few|TRBJ1-2|TRBD1
TGTGCCAGTAGAGGACAGGTCCTTGGTGGCTACACCTTC
CASRGQVLGGYTF
>TRBV2|.|TRBJ1-5|.
TGTGCCAGCGCGGCCGTAGCTAGCAATCAGCCCCAGCATTTT
CASAAVASNQPQHF
>TRBV6-1|.|TRBJ1-5|TRBD1
TGTGCCAGCAGTGAATTTGAGACAGGGGAGGCTCGGCCCCAGCATTTT
CASSEFETGEARPQHF
>TRBV2|once|TRBJ2-7|TRBD2
TGTGCCAGCAGCGAAACGTTTTCGGGAGGGGATTACTCCTACGAGCAGTACTTC
CASSETFSGGDYSYEQYF
>TRBV5-5|.|TRBJ1-1|.
TGTGCCAGCAGCCCCCAGCTGATCCCAATGAACACTGAAGCTTTCTTT
CASSPQLIPMNTEAFF
>TRBV21-1|once|TRBJ1-1|.
TGTGCCAGCAGCAAAGACGGGGGAATGAACACTGAAGCTTTCTTT
CASSKDGGMNTEAFF
>TRBV6-5|.|TRBJ2-7|.
TGTGCCAGCAAAATCCGGGACACGGCCTACGAGCAGTACTTC
CASKIRDTAYEQYF
>TRBV6-5|few|TRBJ1-1|.
TGTGCCAGCAGTCGCCGGGCCGTCAGTGAAGCTTTCTTT
CASSRRAVSEAFF
>TRBV30|.|TRBJ1-4|.
TGTGCCTGGAGGACTGGACTCATTGAAAAACTGTTTTTT
CAWRTGLIEKLFF
>TRBV5-1|.|TRBJ2-1|TRBD2
TGCGCCAGCAGCTTCCTGGGACTAGCCCCCCATGAGCAGTTCTTC
CASSFLGLAPHEQFF
>TRBV19|few|TRBJ1-1|.
TGTGCCAGTAAGTCACGGGGTGCTTCAATCGAAGCTTTCTTT
CASKSRGASIEAFF
>TRBV5-4|once|TRBJ1-2|TRBD1
TGTGCCAGCAGCCCCAGACAGGGCAACTATGGCTACACCTTC
CASSPRQGNYGYTF
>TRBV18|.|TRBJ2-6|.
TGTGCCAGCTCATCACGATCGGACGGCTCTGGGGCCAACGTCCTGACTTTC
CASSSRSDGSGANVLTF
>TRBV5-4|once|TRBJ2-1|.
TGTGCCAGCAGCGCCGACTGGGGCTCCTACAATGAGCAGTTCTTC
CASSADWGSYNEQFF
>TRBV10-3|.|TRBJ1-3|.
TGTGCCATCAGGGAGGACATGCTCTCTGGAAACACCATATATTTT
CAIREDMLSGNTIYF
>TRBV3-1/TRBV3-2|.|TRBJ1-5|.
TGTGCCAGCAGCCAAGATCTTACGGGGGACAATCAGCCCCAGCATTTT
CASSQDLTGDNQPQHF
>TRBV6-5|.|TRBJ2-2|.
TGTGCCAGCCGGGCGGGACACAACACCGGGGAGCTGTTTTTT
CASRAGHNTGELFF
>TRBV28|.|TRBJ2-5|.
TGTGCCAGCAGTCTGGAGGGGAACCAAGAGACCCAGTACTTC
CASSLEGNQETQYF
>TRBV19|.|TRBJ1-5|.
TGTGCCAGCCAAACTTCCGGGCCCCAGCATTTT
CASQTSGPQHF
>TRBV15|.|TRBJ1-1|TRBD1
TGTGCCACCAGCAGGGACAGGCGGATTGCTACTGAAGCTTTCTTT
CATSRDRRIATEAFF
>TRBV11-2|.|TRBJ1-1|.
TGTGCCAGCAGCCACAGGGAGGGTGAAGCTTTCTTT
CASSHREGEAFF
>TRBV5-1|.|TRBJ1-1|.
TGCGCCAGCAGCTTGGCCGGAAGGGGCACTGAAGCTTTCTTT
CASSLAGRGTEAFF
>TRBV14|.|TRBJ2-7|.
TGTGCCAGCAGCCAAGCCCTGGTGAAGCAGTACTTC
CASSQALVKQYF
>TRBV7-9|.|TRBJ1-1|.
TGTGCCAGCAGCTTCTCTCAGAACACTGAAGCTTTCTTT
CASSFSQNTEAFF
>TRBV18|.|TRBJ1-5|.
TGTGCCAGCTCCATTGGGGTTAGCAATCAGCCCCAGCATTTT
CASSIGVSNQPQHF
>TRBV9|.|TRBJ2-7|TRBD2
TGTGCCAGCAGCGTAGGTTTAGCGGGGGACTACGAGCAGTACTTC
CASSVGLAGDYEQYF
>TRBV19|.|TRBJ1-5|TRBD1
TGTGCCAGTAGTATAGGGGACAGGGGGTATAGCAATCAGCCCCAGCATTTT
CASSIGDRGYSNQPQHF
>TRBV21-1|.|TRBJ1-3|.
TGTGCCAGCAGCTGGGACAGGGCTAGAAACACCATATATTTT
CASSWDRARNTIYF
>TRBV30|.|TRBJ1-2|TRBD1
TGTGCCTGGAACAGGGGGCTTAACTATGGCTACACCTTC
CAWNRGLNYGYTF
>TRBV7-9|.|TRBJ1-4|.
TGTGCCAGCGAGGGACCTAATGAAAAACTGTTTTTT
CASEGPNEKLFF
>TRBV2|.|TRBJ2-2|.
TGTGCCAGCAGTGAAGCACGATACACCGGGGAGCTGTTTTTT
CASSEARYTGELFF
>TRBV3-1/TRBV3-2|.|TRBJ1-1|.
TGTGCCAGCAGCCAAGGAATAGGGCCCACTGAAGCTTTCTTT
CASSQGIGPTEAFF
>TRBV18|.|TRBJ2-1|TRBD2
TGTGCCAGCTCACCGGGACTAGCGGTAGTTAATGAGCAGTTCTTC
CASSPGLAVVNEQFF
>TRBV5-1|.|TRBJ2-3|.
TGCGCCAGCAGCCCGGGGGCCCTGTCGGACGCAGATACGCAGTATTTT
CASSPGALSDADTQYF
>TRBV6-5|.|TRBJ1-3|.
TGTGCCAGCAGTTACTCGGGACACCTCTCTGGAAACACCATATATTTT
CASSYSGHLSGNTIYF
>TRBV7-2|.|TRBJ1-6|.
TGTGCCAGCAGCCCGACGATGGGGGACTCCTATAATTCACCCCTCCACTTT
CASSPTMGDSYNSPLHF
>TRBV7-3|.|TRBJ1-1|.
TGTGCCAGCAGCTCCAGGGGCGAGAACACTGAAGCTTTCTTT
CASSSRGENTEAFF